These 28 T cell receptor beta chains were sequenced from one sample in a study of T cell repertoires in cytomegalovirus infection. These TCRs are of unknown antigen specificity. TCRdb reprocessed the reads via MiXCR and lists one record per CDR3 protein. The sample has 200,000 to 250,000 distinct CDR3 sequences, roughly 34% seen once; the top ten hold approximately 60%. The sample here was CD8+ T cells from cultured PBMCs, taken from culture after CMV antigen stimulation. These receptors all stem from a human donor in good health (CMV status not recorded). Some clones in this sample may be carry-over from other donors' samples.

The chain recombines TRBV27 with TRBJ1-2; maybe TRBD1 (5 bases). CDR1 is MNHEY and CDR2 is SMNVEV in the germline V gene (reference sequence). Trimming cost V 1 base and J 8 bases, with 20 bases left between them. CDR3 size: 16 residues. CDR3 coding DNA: TGTGCCAGCAGTTTATATCCCCCCCGGGGGAAAGAAGGCTACACCTTC. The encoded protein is CASSLYPPRGKEGYTF.

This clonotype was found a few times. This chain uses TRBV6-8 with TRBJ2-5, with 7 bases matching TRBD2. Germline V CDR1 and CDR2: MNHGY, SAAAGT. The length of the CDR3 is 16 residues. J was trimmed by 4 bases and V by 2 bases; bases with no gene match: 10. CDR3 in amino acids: CASSYTRRLAGETQYF. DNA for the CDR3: TGTGCCAGCAGTTACACCAGAAGACTAGCCGGAGAGACCCAGTACTTC.

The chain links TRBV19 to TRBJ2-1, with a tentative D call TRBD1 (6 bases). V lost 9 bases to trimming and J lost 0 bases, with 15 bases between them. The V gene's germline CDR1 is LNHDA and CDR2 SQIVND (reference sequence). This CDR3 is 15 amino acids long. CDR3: CASSNRENSYNEQFF. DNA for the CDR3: TGTGCCAGCAGCAACAGGGAAAACTCCTACAATGAGCAGTTCTTC.

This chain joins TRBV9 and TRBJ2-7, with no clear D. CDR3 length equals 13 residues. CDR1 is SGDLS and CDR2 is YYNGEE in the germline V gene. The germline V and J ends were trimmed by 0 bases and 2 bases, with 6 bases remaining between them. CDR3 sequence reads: CASSVGSPYEQYF. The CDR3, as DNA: TGTGCCAGCAGCGTAGGGTCCCCCTACGAGCAGTACTTC.

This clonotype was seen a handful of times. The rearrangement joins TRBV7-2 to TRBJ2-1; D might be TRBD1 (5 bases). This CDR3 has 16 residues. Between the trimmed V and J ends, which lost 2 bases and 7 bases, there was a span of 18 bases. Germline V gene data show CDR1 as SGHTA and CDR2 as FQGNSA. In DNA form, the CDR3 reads TGTGCCAGCAGCTTATTAGGGGTGCTTGGCCTTAATGAGCAGTTCTTC. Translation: CASSLLGVLGLNEQFF.

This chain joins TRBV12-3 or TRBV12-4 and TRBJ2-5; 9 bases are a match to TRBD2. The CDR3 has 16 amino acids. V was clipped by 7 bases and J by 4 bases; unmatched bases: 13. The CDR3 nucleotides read TGTGCCAGCACCATTAGCGGGGGAGATCTAGGAGAGACCCAGTACTTC. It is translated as CASTISGGDLGETQYF.

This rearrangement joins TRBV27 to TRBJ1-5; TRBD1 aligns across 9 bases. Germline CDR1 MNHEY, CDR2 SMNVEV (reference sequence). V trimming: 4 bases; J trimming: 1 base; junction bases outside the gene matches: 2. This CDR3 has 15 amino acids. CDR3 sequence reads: CASSSGTGSNQPQHF. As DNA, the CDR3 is TGTGCCAGCAGTTCCGGGACAGGGAGCAATCAGCCCCAGCATTTT.

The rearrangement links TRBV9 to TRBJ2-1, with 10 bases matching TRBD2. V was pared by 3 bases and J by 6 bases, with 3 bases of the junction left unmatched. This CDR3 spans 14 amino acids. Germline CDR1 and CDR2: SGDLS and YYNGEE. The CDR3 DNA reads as TGTGCCAGCAGCGACAGACTAGCGGGCAATGAGCAGTTCTTC. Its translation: CASSDRLAGNEQFF. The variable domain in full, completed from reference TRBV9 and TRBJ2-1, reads DSGVTQTPKHLITATGQRVTLRCSPRSGDLSVYWYQQSLDQGLQFLIQYYNGEERAKGNILERFSAQQFPDLHSELNLSSLELGDSALYFCASSDRLAGNEQFFGPGTRLTVL.

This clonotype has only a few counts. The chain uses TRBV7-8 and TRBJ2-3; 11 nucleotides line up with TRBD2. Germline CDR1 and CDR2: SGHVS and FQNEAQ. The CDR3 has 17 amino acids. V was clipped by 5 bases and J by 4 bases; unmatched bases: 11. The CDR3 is CASSPATSGGFADTQYF. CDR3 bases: TGTGCCAGCAGCCCGGCAACTAGCGGGGGATTCGCAGATACGCAGTATTTT.

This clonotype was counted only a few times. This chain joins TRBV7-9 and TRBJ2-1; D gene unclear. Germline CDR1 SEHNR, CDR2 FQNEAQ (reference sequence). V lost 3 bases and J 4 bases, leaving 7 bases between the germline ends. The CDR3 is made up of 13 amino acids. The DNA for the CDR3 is TGTGCCAGCAGCTTGGAGAAGTACAATGAGCAGTTCTTC. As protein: CASSLEKYNEQFF. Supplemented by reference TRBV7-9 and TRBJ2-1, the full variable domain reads DTGVSQNPRHKITKRGQNVTFRCDPISEHNRLYWYRQTLGQGPEFLTYFQNEAQLEKSRLLSDRFSAERPKGSFSTLEIQRTEQGDSAMYLCASSLEKYNEQFFGPGTRLTVL.

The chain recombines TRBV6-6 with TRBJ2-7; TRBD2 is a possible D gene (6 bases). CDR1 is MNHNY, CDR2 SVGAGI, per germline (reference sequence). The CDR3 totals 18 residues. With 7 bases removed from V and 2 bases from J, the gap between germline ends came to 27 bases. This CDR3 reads CASTGTGRGLQLTYEQYF. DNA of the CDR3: TGTGCCAGCACCGGAACGGGAAGGGGACTTCAACTTACCTACGAGCAGTACTTC.

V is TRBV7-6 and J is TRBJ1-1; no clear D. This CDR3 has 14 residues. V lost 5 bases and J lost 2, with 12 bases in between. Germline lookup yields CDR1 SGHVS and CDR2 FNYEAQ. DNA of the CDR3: TGTGCCAGCAGCCCCCGCCGGGAAAACACTGAAGCTTTCTTT. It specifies CASSPRRENTEAFF.

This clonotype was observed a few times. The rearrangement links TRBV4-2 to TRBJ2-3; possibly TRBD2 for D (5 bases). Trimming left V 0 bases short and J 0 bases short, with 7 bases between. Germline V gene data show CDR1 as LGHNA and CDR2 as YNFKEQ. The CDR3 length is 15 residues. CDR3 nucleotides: TGTGCCAGCAGCCAAGATACTAGAAGCACAGATACGCAGTATTTT. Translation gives CASSQDTRSTDTQYF.

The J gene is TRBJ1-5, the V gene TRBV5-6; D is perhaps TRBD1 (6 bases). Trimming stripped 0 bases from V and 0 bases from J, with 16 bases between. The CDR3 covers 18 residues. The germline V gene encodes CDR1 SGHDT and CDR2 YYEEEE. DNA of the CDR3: TGTGCCAGCAGCTTGGACGGCCAGGGGCTGGGTAGCAATCAGCCCCAGCATTTT. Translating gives CASSLDGQGLGSNQPQHF.

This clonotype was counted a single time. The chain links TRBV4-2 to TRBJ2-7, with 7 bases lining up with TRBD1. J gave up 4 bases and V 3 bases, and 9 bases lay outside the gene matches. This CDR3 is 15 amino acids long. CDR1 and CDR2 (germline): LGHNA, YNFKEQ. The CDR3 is CASSHLTETGYEQYF. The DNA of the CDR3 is TGTGCCAGCAGCCACCTTACCGAGACAGGGTACGAGCAGTACTTC.

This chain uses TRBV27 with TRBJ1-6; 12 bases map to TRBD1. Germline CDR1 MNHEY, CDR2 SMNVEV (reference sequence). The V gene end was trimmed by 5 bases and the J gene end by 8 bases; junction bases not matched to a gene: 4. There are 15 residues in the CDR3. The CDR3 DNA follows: TGTGCCAGCAGTCTCCGGGACAGGGGGCATTCACCCCTCCACTTT. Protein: CASSLRDRGHSPLHF.

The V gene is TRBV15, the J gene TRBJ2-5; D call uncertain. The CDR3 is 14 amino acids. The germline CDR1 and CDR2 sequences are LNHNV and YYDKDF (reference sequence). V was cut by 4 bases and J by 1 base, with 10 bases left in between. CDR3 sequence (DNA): TGTGCCACCAGCACACGAAATCCCCAAGAGACCCAGTACTTC. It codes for CATSTRNPQETQYF.

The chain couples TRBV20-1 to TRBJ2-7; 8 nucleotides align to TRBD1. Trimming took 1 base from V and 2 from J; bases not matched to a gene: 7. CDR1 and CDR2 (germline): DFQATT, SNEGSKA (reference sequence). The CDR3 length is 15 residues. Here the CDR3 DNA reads TGCAGTGCTAGAGTCGTCGACAGGGGTGCCTACGAGCAGTACTTC. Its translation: CSARVVDRGAYEQYF.

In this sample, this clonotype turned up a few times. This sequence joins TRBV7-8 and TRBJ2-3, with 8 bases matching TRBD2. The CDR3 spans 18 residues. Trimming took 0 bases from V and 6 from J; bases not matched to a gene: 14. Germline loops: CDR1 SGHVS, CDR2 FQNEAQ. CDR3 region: CASSLAWSREGIADTQYF. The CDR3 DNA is TGTGCCAGCAGCTTAGCGTGGTCCCGGGAGGGGATCGCGGATACGCAGTATTTT.

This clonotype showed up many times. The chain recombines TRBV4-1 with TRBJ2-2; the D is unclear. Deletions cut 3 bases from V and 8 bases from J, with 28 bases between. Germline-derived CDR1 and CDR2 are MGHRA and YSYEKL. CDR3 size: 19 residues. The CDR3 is CASSHIIGPQNRIPGELFF. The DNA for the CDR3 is TGCGCCAGCAGCCATATAATAGGGCCGCAGAACCGTATTCCTGGGGAGCTGTTTTTT.

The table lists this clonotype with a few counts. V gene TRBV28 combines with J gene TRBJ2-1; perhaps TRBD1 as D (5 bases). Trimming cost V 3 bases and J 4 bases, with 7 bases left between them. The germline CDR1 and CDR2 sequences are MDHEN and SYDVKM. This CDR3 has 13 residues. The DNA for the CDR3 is TGTGCCAGCAGTTTGTACAGGTACAATGAGCAGTTCTTC. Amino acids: CASSLYRYNEQFF. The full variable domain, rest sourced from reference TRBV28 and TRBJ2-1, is DVKVTQSSRYLVKRTGEKVFLECVQDMDHENMFWYRQDPGLGLRLIYFSYDVKMKEKGDIPEGYSVSREKKERFSLILESASTNQTSMYLCASSLYRYNEQFFGPGTRLTVL.

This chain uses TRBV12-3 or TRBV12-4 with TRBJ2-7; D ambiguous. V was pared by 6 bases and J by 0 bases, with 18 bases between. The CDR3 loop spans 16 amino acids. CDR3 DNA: TGTGCCAGCAGCCCTCTAAAGGGCGCGAGCTCCTACGAGCAGTACTTC. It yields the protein CASSPLKGASSYEQYF.

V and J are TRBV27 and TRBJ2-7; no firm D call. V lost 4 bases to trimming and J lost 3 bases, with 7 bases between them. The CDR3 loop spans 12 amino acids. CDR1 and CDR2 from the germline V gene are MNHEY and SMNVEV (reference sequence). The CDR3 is CASSSDGYEQYF. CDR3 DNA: TGTGCCAGCAGTTCCGACGGCTACGAGCAGTACTTC.

The CDR3 spells CASSVAGDGNTIYF. The CDR3, as DNA: TGTGCCAGCAGCGTAGCAGGGGACGGAAACACCATATATTTT. The V call is TRBV9, the J call TRBJ1-3, with D possibly matching TRBD1 (6 bases). The CDR3 is 14 amino acids. In germline, CDR1 is SGDLS, CDR2 YYNGEE. The V end lost 0 bases, the J end lost 4 bases, and 8 bases lay between the germline ends. The full variable domain, in which reference TRBV9 and TRBJ1-3 provide the parts outside the CDR3, is DSGVTQTPKHLITATGQRVTLRCSPRSGDLSVYWYQQSLDQGLQFLIQYYNGEERAKGNILERFSAQQFPDLHSELNLSSLELGDSALYFCASSVAGDGNTIYFGEGSWLTVV.

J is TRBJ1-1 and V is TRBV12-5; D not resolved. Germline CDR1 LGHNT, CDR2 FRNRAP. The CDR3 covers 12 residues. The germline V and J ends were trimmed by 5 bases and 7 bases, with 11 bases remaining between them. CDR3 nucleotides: TGTGCTAGTGGTCCCGGAGGGAGTGAAGCTTTCTTT. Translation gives CASGPGGSEAFF. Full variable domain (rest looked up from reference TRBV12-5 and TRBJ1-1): DARVTQTPRHKVTEMGQEVTMRCQPILGHNTVFWYRQTMMQGLELLAYFRNRAPLDDSGMPKDRFSAEMPDATLATLKIQPSEPRDSAVYFCASGPGGSEAFFGQGTRLTVV.

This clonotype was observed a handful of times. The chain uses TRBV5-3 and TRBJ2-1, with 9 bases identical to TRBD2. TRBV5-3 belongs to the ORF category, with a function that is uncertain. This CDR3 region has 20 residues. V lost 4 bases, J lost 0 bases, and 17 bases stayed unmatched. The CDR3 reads CARSGGGFLAGALSYNEQFF. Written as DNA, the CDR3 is TGTGCCAGAAGCGGGGGCGGTTTTTTAGCGGGAGCCCTCTCCTACAATGAGCAGTTCTTC.

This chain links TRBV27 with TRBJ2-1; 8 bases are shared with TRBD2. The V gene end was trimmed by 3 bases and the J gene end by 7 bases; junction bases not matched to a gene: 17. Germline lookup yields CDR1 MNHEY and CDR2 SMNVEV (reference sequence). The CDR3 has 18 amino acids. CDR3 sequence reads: CASSFPPGSGSGVNEQFF. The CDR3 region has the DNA TGTGCCAGCAGTTTCCCCCCAGGGAGCGGGAGTGGGGTGAATGAGCAGTTCTTC.

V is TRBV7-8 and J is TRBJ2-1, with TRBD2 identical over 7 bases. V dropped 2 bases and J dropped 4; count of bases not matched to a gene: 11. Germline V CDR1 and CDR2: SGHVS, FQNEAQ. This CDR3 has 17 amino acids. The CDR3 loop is CASSLSLTSKRYNEQFF. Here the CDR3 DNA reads TGTGCCAGCAGCTTATCCCTGACTAGCAAACGATACAATGAGCAGTTCTTC.